This T cell receptor beta chain was profiled in a study of cytomegalovirus exposure and HLA in healthy donors. Study-level results: V- and J-gene trimming of TCR beta was linked (in a later analysis) to a missense DCLRE1C variant. When a later analysis compared HLA-associated TCR beta chains with equally common others, the HLA-associated chains turned out to be more clonally expanded and to have lower generation probabilities. The study recorded about 160 TCR beta chains that were cytomegalovirus-associated. Several V segments, TRBV6-2 and TRBV6-3 among them, could not be told apart and were dropped.

PCR was performed using 60 Vbeta and 13 Jbeta primers. TCRdb's table, derived via immunoSEQ multiplex PCR, lists solely in-frame clones and lacks some. The table has around 130,000 clones, over 75% seen once. Concerning this clone itself: Its specificity is unknown.

This CDR3 is built from 17 residues. Germline CDR1 reads KGHSH; CDR2 reads LQKENI. V was clipped by 6 bases and J by 4 bases, with 22 bases between them. The source of this sequence is a boy aged 5 to 17 in good health and CMV-seronegative. Source material: PBMCs. The J gene is TRBJ2-1, the V gene TRBV18; D is perhaps TRBD1 (6 bases). DNA for the CDR3: TGTGCCAGCTCTCAAAATGAACAGGGCCGGGGTTACAATGAGCAGTTCTTC. Protein sequence: CASSQNEQGRGYNEQFF. Supplemented by reference TRBV18 and TRBJ2-1, the full variable domain reads NAGVMQNPRHLVRRRGQEARLRCSPMKGHSHVYWYRQLPEEGLKFMVYLQKENIIDESGMPKERFSAEFPKEGPSILRIQQVVRGDSAAYFCASSQNEQGRGYNEQFFGPGTRLTVL.